Described below is a single T cell receptor beta chain sequence and its context. Its antigen remains unknown. Use of 60 Vbeta and 13 Jbeta primers characterized the PCR. Repertoires were generated with immunoSEQ multiplex PCR, while TCRdb's copy carries only in-frame clones and drops some. The profile covers 130,000 to 150,000 clones, with 60% to 80% appearing a single time and approximately 5% taken by the ten largest. The data stem from a study of cytomegalovirus exposure and HLA in healthy donors. Germline V gene lookup returns CDR1 MGHRA and CDR2 YSYEKL. The length of the CDR3 is 13 residues. Deletions cut 4 bases from V and 5 bases from J, with 10 bases between. Study results and caveats: Sequencing probably produced one cluster of sequence variants that were highly shared.

The receptor was isolated from a woman aged 50 to 60 in good health and CMV-seronegative. Sequencing was carried out using PBMCs. V is TRBV4-1 and J is TRBJ2-3; D is unresolved. This chain's CDR3 is CASSPVDEDTQYF. CDR3 in DNA: TGCGCCAGCAGCCCGGTAGATGAAGATACGCAGTATTTT.